The 3 T cell receptor beta chains presented below share a single source sample, sequenced in a study of vaccination and CD4 T cells after COVID-19. Researchers used the Oncomine TCR Beta short-read assay to sequence DNA from cultured CD4+ T cells. TCRdb re-derived calls from the PCR reads in MiXCR, one entry per CDR3 protein. The sample carries about 10,000 distinct CDR3 sequences, about 55% recorded once. No antigen is known for these receptors. Described treatment: approximately 11-day PBMC culture with coronavirus spike peptide pools or control peptides (ViraFEST assay). The sequencing input was CD4+ T cells from blood, cultured in vitro. These TCRs come from a human donor who had recovered from COVID-19.

This clonotype was counted between two and nine times. This chain connects TRBV20-1 to TRBJ1-6; TRBD1 might be the D (5 bases). The CDR3 runs 15 residues. Trimming cost V 3 bases and J 2 bases, with 11 bases left between them. Germline assignment: CDR1 DFQATT and CDR2 SNEGSKA (reference sequence). As DNA, the CDR3 is TGCAGTGCTAGCGGGGGGGACGCCTATAATTCACCCCTCCACTTT. It is translated as CSASGGDAYNSPLHF.

The chain has TRBV4-2 and TRBJ1-1, with D perhaps matching TRBD1 (6 bases). Germline V gene sequence: CDR1 LGHNA, CDR2 YNFKEQ. The CDR3 contains 15 residues. With 0 bases removed from V and 5 bases from J, the gap between germline ends came to 13 bases. As DNA, the CDR3 is TGTGCCAGCAGCCAAGATCTTGGCAGGGGAACTGAAGCTTTCTTT. It specifies CASSQDLGRGTEAFF.

This rearrangement joins TRBV28 to TRBJ2-2, with D hard to call. The V and J ends lost 6 bases and 2 bases respectively, with 16 bases between them. The CDR3 extends over 16 amino acids. The germline CDR1 and CDR2 sequences are MDHEN and SYDVKM. CDR3 region: CASSPPPALNTGELFF. DNA of the CDR3: TGTGCCAGCAGCCCTCCTCCGGCGCTAAACACCGGGGAGCTGTTTTTT. Based on the CDR3 plus reference TRBV28 and TRBJ2-2, the full variable domain is DVKVTQSSRYLVKRTGEKVFLECVQDMDHENMFWYRQDPGLGLRLIYFSYDVKMKEKGDIPEGYSVSREKKERFSLILESASTNQTSMYLCASSPPPALNTGELFFGEGSRLTVL.